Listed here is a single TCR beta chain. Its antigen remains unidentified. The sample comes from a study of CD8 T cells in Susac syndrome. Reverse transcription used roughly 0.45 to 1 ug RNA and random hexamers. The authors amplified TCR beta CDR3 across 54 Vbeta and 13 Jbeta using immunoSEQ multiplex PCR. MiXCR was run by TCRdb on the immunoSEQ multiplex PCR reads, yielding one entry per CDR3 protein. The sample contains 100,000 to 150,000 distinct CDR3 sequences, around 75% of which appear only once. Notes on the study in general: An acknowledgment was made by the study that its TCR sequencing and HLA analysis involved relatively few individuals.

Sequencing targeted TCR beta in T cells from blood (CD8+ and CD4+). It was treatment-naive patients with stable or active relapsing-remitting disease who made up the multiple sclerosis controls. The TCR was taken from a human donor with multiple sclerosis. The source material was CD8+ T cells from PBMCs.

For the CDR3, the DNA is TGTGCCACCAGCAGAGATCGCGGGATCTCCTACAATGAGCAGTTCTTC. Amino acid sequence: CATSRDRGISYNEQFF. The rearrangement links TRBV15 to TRBJ2-1, with D possibly TRBD2 on 6 matching bases. Trimming took off 0 bases at V and 0 bases at J, with 9 bases between the two ends. Germline assignment: CDR1 LNHNV and CDR2 YYDKDF (reference sequence). CDR3 length equals 16 residues.